The rows below give T cell receptor beta chains drawn from one sample of a study of Ad26.COV2.S vaccination and SARS-CoV-2 variants. This table comes from immunoSEQ multiplex PCR, and its TCRdb copy is limited to in-frame clones, with some not included. The data contain about 430,000 clones, 80% to 95% of them singletons. This specimen consisted of peripheral blood, obtained in a trial of Ad26.COV2.S vaccine versus placebo. These receptors were taken from a person aged 18-65 years who received the Ad26.COV2.S COVID-19 vaccine or a placebo. The CDR3 runs from the conserved cysteine through the conserved F or W. Fields, in order: CDR3 protein, CDR3 DNA, D gene, V gene, clone size, J gene. The D gene is left open where the match is weak. Part of the rows lack a size; the others show once, few, many or a class for expanded clones.

CASSQNGQGPYEQYF TGTGCCAGCAGTCAAAACGGACAGGGTCCCTACGAGCAGTACTTC TRBD1 TRBV6-5 once TRBJ2-7
CASSLAQAGGPTGELFF TGTGCCAGCAGCTTAGCGCAGGCGGGAGGGCCAACCGGGGAGCTGTTTTTT TRBD2 TRBV7-9 NA TRBJ2-2
CASSTLGAPYNEQFF TGTGCCAGTAGTACTCTGGGGGCGCCATACAATGAGCAGTTCTTC NA TRBV19 few TRBJ2-1
CATSGASVRTDTQYF TGTGCCACCAGTGGGGCTAGCGTTCGTACAGATACGCAGTATTTT NA TRBV24-1 NA TRBJ2-3
CASSQTGAGYTF TGTGCCAGCAGTCAAACAGGGGCCGGCTACACCTTC TRBD1 TRBV5-8 NA TRBJ1-2
CASSMSRGSPIANTGELFF TGTGCCAGTAGTATGAGTCGCGGGAGTCCCATCGCGAACACCGGGGAGCTGTTTTTT TRBD2 TRBV19 NA TRBJ2-2
CASSNSYEQYF TGTGCCAGTAGTAACTCCTACGAGCAGTACTTC NA TRBV19 NA TRBJ2-7
CASSLTHPRVSSYNEQFF TGTGCCAGCTCACTAACCCACCCCAGGGTCAGCTCCTACAATGAGCAGTTCTTC NA TRBV18 NA TRBJ2-1
CASTRAPGDEQFF TGTGCCAGCACCCGAGCTCCCGGCGATGAGCAGTTCTTC NA TRBV6-5 NA TRBJ2-1
CAWSGDAFGLNIQYF TGTGCCTGGAGTGGGGACGCTTTTGGGTTAAACATTCAGTACTTC NA TRBV30 once TRBJ2-4
CASSSMTVNTEAFF TGTGCCAGCAGCTCGATGACGGTGAACACTGAAGCTTTCTTT NA TRBV7-8 NA TRBJ1-1
CACEGSSNQPQHF TGTGCCTGTGAAGGATCTAGCAATCAGCCCCAGCATTTT NA TRBV30 NA TRBJ1-5
CASSLVAGVRAGELFF TGTGCCAGCAGCTTAGTAGCGGGAGTGAGGGCCGGGGAGCTGTTTTTT TRBD2 TRBV7-6 NA TRBJ2-2
CASTETSGSDEQYF TGTGCCAGCACGGAGACTAGCGGGAGCGACGAGCAGTACTTC TRBD2 TRBV27 once TRBJ2-7
CASSESGRGWGGYTF TGTGCCAGCAGTGAATCGGGCAGGGGATGGGGTGGCTACACCTTC NA TRBV6-1 NA TRBJ1-2
CASRDDLREKGEQFF TGTGCCAGCAGGGACGACTTGCGGGAGAAGGGTGAGCAGTTCTTC TRBD2 TRBV2 NA TRBJ2-1
CASSSSLGGVNEKLFF TGTGCCAGCAGCTCCTCCCTCGGTGGTGTTAATGAAAAACTGTTTTTT NA TRBV7-9 NA TRBJ1-4
CASSLDGYNEQFF TGTGCCAGCAGCCTTGATGGGTACAATGAGCAGTTCTTC NA TRBV7-6 NA TRBJ2-1
CSASGRGREIFLNTQYF TGCAGTGCTAGTGGGAGGGGGCGGGAGATCTTCTTAAATACGCAGTATTTT NA TRBV20-1 NA TRBJ2-3
CSVGYGIDTQYF TGCAGCGTTGGGTATGGGATAGATACGCAGTATTTT NA TRBV29-1 NA TRBJ2-3
CASSPRGRQGDTEAFF TGTGCCAGCTCACCACGAGGACGACAGGGAGACACTGAAGCTTTCTTT TRBD1 TRBV18 NA TRBJ1-1
CASSQQGISNQPQHF TGTGCCAGCAGTCAACAGGGTATAAGCAATCAGCCCCAGCATTTT NA TRBV2 NA TRBJ1-5
CATSDGRGAGELFF TGTGCCACCAGTGATGGGAGGGGCGCCGGGGAGCTGTTTTTT TRBD2 TRBV24-1 NA TRBJ2-2
CASSYPDSVEGYTF TGTGCCAGCAGTTATCCAGACAGCGTTGAAGGCTACACCTTC NA TRBV6-5 NA TRBJ1-2
CASSLGAGYNEQFF TGCGCCAGCAGCCTCGGTGCGGGGTACAATGAGCAGTTCTTC NA TRBV4-1 once TRBJ2-1
CASSLASGVSYEQYF TGTGCCAGCAGCTTAGCTAGCGGGGTATCCTACGAGCAGTACTTC TRBD2 TRBV7-2 NA TRBJ2-7
CASGPSTVLRYF TGTGCTAGTGGTCCGTCGACAGTTCTTAGGTACTTC NA TRBV12-5 NA TRBJ2-7
CASRLTSGKGNEQFF TGTGCCAGCAGGTTAACTAGCGGTAAGGGCAATGAGCAGTTCTTC TRBD2 TRBV2 NA TRBJ2-1
CASSPGAGGPDTQYF TGTGCCAGCAGCCCCGGGGCGGGAGGGCCGGATACGCAGTATTTT TRBD2 TRBV7-9 NA TRBJ2-3
CASSPRTSIDNEQFF TGTGCCAGCAGCCCTAGGACTAGTATAGACAATGAGCAGTTCTTC TRBD2 TRBV11-2 NA TRBJ2-1
CASSFSTNSNQPQHF TGTGCCAGCAGTTTTTCGACGAATAGCAATCAGCCCCAGCATTTT NA TRBV27 NA TRBJ1-5
CAIRWTHTGELFF TGTGCCATCAGATGGACTCACACCGGGGAGCTGTTTTTT NA TRBV10-3 NA TRBJ2-2